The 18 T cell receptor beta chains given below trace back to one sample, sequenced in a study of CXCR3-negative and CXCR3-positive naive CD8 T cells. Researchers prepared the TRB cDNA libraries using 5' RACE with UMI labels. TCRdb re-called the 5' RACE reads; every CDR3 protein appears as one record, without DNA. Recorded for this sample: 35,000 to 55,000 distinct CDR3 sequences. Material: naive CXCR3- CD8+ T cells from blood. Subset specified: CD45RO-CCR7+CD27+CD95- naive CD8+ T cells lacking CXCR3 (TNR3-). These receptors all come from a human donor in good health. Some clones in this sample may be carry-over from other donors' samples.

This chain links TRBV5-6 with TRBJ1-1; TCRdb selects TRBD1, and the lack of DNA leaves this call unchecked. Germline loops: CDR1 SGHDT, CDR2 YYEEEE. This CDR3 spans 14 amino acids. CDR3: CASRRWGGDLDDFF. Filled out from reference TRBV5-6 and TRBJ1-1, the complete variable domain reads DAGVTQSPTHLIKTRGQQVTLRCSPKSGHDTVSWYQQALGQGPQFIFQYYEEEERQRGNFPDRFSGHQFPNYSSELNVNALLLGDSALYLCASRRWGGDLDDFFGQGTRLTVV.

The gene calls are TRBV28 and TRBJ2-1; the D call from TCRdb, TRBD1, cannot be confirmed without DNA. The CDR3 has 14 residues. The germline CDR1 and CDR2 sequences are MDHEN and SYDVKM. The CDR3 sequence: CASSRTGSYNEQFF.

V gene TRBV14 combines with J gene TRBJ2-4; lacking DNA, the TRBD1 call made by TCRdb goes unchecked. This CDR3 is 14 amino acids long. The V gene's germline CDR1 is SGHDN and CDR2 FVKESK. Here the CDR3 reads CASSPFGRGTIQYF. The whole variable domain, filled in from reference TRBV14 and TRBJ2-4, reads EAGVTQFPSHSVIEKGQTVTLRCDPISGHDNLYWYRRVMGKEIKFLLHFVKESKQDESGMPNNRFLAERTGGTYSTLKVQPAELEDSGVYFCASSPFGRGTIQYFGAGTRLSVL.

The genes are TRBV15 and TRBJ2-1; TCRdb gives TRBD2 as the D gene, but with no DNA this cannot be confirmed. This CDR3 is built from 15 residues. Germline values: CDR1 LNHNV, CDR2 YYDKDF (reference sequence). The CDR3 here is CATSSQSGLSNEQFF. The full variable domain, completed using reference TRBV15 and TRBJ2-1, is DAMVIQNPRYQVTQFGKPVTLSCSQTLNHNVMYWYQQKSSQAPKLLFHYYDKDFNNEADTPDNFQSRRPNTSFCFLDIRSPGLGDTAMYLCATSSQSGLSNEQFFGPGTRLTVL.

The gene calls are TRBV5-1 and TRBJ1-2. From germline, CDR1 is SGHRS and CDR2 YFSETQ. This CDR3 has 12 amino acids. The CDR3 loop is CASSPDLNGYTF.

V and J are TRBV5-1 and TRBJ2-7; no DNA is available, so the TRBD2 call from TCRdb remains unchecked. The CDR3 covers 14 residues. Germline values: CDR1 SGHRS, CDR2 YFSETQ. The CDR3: CASSLRGEAHEQYF.

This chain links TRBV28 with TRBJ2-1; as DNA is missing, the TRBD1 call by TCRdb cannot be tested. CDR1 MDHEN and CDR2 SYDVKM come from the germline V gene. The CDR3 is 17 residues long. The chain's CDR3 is CASSPRAGRDRYNEQFF.

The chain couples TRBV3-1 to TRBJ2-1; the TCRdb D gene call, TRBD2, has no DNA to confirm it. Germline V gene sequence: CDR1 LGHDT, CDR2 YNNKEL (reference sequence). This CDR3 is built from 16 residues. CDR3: CACSQRKRGAYNEQFF.

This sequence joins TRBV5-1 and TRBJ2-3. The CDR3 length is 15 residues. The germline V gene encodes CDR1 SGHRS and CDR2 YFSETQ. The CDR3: CASSSWGSSTDTQYF.

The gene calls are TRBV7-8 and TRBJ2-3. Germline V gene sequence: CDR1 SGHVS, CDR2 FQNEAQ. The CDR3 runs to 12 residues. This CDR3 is CASSSSGDTQYF.

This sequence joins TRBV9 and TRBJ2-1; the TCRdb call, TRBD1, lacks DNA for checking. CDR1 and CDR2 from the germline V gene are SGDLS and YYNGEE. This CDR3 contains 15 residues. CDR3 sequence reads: CASSVDRGMLDEQFF. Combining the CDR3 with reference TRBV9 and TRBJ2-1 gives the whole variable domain DSGVTQTPKHLITATGQRVTLRCSPRSGDLSVYWYQQSLDQGLQFLIQYYNGEERAKGNILERFSAQQFPDLHSELNLSSLELGDSALYFCASSVDRGMLDEQFFGPGTRLTVL.

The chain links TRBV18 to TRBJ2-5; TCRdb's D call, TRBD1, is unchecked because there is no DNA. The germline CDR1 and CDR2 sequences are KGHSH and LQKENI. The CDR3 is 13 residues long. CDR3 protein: CASSGDSKETQYF. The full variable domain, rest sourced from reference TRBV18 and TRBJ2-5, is NAGVMQNPRHLVRRRGQEARLRCSPMKGHSHVYWYRQLPEEGLKFMVYLQKENIIDESGMPKERFSAEFPKEGPSILRIQQVVRGDSAAYFCASSGDSKETQYFGPGTRLLVL.

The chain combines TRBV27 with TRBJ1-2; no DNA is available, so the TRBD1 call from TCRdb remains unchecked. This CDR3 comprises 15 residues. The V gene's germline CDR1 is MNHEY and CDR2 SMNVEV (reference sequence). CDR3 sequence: CASSAGGLPNYGYTF.

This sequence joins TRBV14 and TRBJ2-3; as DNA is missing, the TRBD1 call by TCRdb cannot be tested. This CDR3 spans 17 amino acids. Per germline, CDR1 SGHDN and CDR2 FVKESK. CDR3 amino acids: CASSPQQGPYTQDTQYF.

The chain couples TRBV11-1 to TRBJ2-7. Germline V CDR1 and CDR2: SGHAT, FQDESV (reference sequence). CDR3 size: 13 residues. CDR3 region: CASSFDTSYEQYF.

The CDR3 reads CASSPPAAVSYEQYF. This chain links TRBV7-8 with TRBJ2-7; the D call from TCRdb, TRBD1, cannot be confirmed without DNA. The V gene's germline CDR1 is SGHVS and CDR2 FQNEAQ. The CDR3 spans 15 residues.

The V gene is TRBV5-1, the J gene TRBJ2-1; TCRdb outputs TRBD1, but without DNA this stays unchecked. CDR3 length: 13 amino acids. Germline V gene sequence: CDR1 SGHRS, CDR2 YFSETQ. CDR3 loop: CASSLGTGNEQFF.

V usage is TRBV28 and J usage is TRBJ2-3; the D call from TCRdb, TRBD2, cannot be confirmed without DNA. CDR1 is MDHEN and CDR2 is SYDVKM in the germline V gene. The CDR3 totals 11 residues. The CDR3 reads CASGSLGTQYF.